These 30 T cell receptor beta chains share one sample of origin, sequenced in a study of control samples from healthy donors and cancer patients. This table comes from immunoSEQ multiplex PCR, and its TCRdb copy is limited to in-frame clones, with some not included. The table lists more than 100,000 clones, roughly 91% of them singletons. Sequencing used PBMCs. The receptor set was obtained from a man between 60 and 75 years old with lung cancer.

The rearrangement uses TRBV7-6 and TRBJ2-3; D not certain. Per germline, CDR1 SGHVS and CDR2 FNYEAQ. The CDR3 loop spans 11 amino acids. Trimming took 7 bases from V and 6 from J, leaving 8 bases between them. Written as DNA, the CDR3 is TGTGCCAGCATCTTCGGGGATACGCAGTATTTT. Protein: CASIFGDTQYF. Full variable domain (rest looked up from reference TRBV7-6 and TRBJ2-3): GAGVSQSPRYKVTKRGQDVALRCDPISGHVSLYWYRQALGQGPEFLTYFNYEAQQDKSGLPNDRFSAERPEGSISTLTIQRTEQRDSAMYRCASIFGDTQYFGPGTRLTVL.

This clone was detected once. This rearrangement joins TRBV24-1 to TRBJ2-5; D is unclear. The CDR3 length is 16 residues. The V gene lost 4 bases and the J gene lost 2 bases, with 16 bases spanning the gap. Germline-derived CDR1 and CDR2 are KGHDR and SFDVKD. The CDR3 nucleotides read TGTGCCACCAGTGACTACCTTTCTGGCAGTCAAGAGACCCAGTACTTC. Its translation: CATSDYLSGSQETQYF.

Concerning this clone itself: A junction end diverges from the germline sequence, so it may reflect a read error. V gene TRBV18 combines with J gene TRBJ1-2; 11 bases are shared with TRBD1. Germline CDR1 reads KGHSH; CDR2 reads LQKENI. There are 13 residues in the CDR3. CDR3 loop: CASSSGTGGSTPF. The CDR3 region has the DNA TGTGCCAGCTCATCTGGGACAGGGGGTTCAACTCCTTTC.

In this sample, this clone turned up a few times. Other DNA sequences in the same sample also yield this CDR3. V usage is TRBV6-1 and J usage is TRBJ1-2; perhaps TRBD1 as D (5 bases). The CDR3 contains 14 residues. The ends were cut back, 3 bases at V and 4 bases at J, with 12 bases in the middle. Per the germline V gene, CDR1 is MNHNS and CDR2 is SASEGT. CDR3 DNA sequence: TGTGCCAGCAGTGAGGGGACTGGCCTCTATGGCTACACCTTC. The encoded protein is CASSEGTGLYGYTF.

V and J are TRBV12-3 or TRBV12-4 and TRBJ2-5; D remains ambiguous. V was cut by 3 bases and J by 4 bases, with 9 bases left in between. This CDR3 is 13 amino acids long. The DNA for the CDR3 is TGTGCCAGCAGTTTTGGGTGGAGAGAGACCCAGTACTTC. This translates into CASSFGWRETQYF.

The J gene is TRBJ2-5, the V gene TRBV18; the D is unclear. Per the germline V gene, CDR1 is KGHSH and CDR2 is LQKENI. Trimming stripped 6 bases from V and 0 bases from J, with 8 bases between. The CDR3 loop spans 13 amino acids. The CDR3 is CASSQYDQETQYF. The CDR3 DNA reads as TGTGCCAGCTCCCAATACGACCAAGAGACCCAGTACTTC.

This chain joins TRBV2 and TRBJ2-5, with D unresolved. Trimming pared 4 bases from V and 5 bases from J, leaving 5 bases between. There are 11 residues in the CDR3. Germline V CDR1 and CDR2: SNHLY, FYNNEI. The CDR3 bases are TGTGCCAGCAGTGTGTACGAGACCCAGTACTTC. It is translated as CASSVYETQYF.

This clone was seen once. The J gene is TRBJ2-7, the V gene TRBV14; D remains unclear. V lost 6 bases and J lost 3, with 6 bases in between. CDR1 SGHDN and CDR2 FVKESK come from the germline V gene. This CDR3 contains 11 residues. CDR3 region: CASSHGYEQYV. DNA of the CDR3: TGTGCCAGCAGTCACGGCTACGAGCAGTACGTC.

This chain connects TRBV20-1 to TRBJ1-2, with D tentatively TRBD1 (5 bases). The CDR3 contains 11 residues. Germline V CDR1 and CDR2: DFQATT, SNEGSKA (reference sequence). Trimming took off 6 bases at V and 8 bases at J, with 13 bases between the two ends. The CDR3 DNA is TGCAGTGCCTTCCAGGGATCAGGCTACACCTTC. Translation gives CSAFQGSGYTF.

This chain joins TRBV18 and TRBJ2-3; maybe TRBD1 (6 bases). This CDR3 region has 16 residues. The V end was cut by 2 bases, the J end by 2 bases, with 14 bases between. Looked up from germline, CDR1 is KGHSH and CDR2 is LQKENI. CDR3 coding DNA: TGTGCCAGCTCACCAGGGTCAGAGGGGGTCACAGATACGCAGTATTTT. Residues: CASSPGSEGVTDTQYF.

J is TRBJ2-1 and V is TRBV6-5, with TRBD2 as a possible D gene (6 bases). V gave up 2 bases and J gave up 0 bases, with 8 bases separating them. CDR1 is MNHEY, CDR2 SVGAGI, per germline. This CDR3 is 15 amino acids long. The CDR3 DNA is TGTGCCAGCAGTTACGCGGGGCGCTCCTACAATGAGCAGTTCTTC. Translation gives CASSYAGRSYNEQFF.

The rearrangement joins TRBV24-1 to TRBJ1-2; 7 positions match TRBD1. The V gene end was trimmed by 9 bases and the J gene end by 2 bases; junction bases not matched to a gene: 8. This CDR3 comprises 14 residues. Germline V gene sequence: CDR1 KGHDR, CDR2 SFDVKD. The CDR3 sequence: CATAPLTGNYGYTF. In nucleotides, the CDR3 is TGTGCCACCGCCCCCCTGACAGGGAACTATGGCTACACCTTC.

This chain links TRBV6-6 with TRBJ2-5, with D perhaps matching TRBD1 (6 bases). Trimming left V 1 base short and J 1 base short, with 13 bases between. CDR3 size: 16 residues. Germline V gives CDR1 MNHNY, CDR2 SVGAGI (reference sequence). The CDR3 DNA is TGTGCCAGCAGTTACTTGTGGGACAAGCTCCAAGAGACCCAGTACTTC. Its protein is CASSYLWDKLQETQYF.

The chain links TRBV6-5 to TRBJ1-2; unclear D gene. Germline values: CDR1 MNHEY, CDR2 SVGAGI. The CDR3 contains 10 residues. Trimming stripped 8 bases from V and 7 bases from J, with 8 bases between. The DNA of the CDR3 is TGTGCCAGCGAGGCCCTTGGCTACACCTTC. The encoded protein is CASEALGYTF.

V is TRBV5-1 and J is TRBJ2-3; D might be TRBD1 or TRBD2, each matching 6 bases. This CDR3 contains 15 residues. Trimming removed 4 bases at V and 2 bases at J, with 14 bases between. Germline values: CDR1 SGHRS, CDR2 YFSETQ. The CDR3 region is CASSAYGGPTDTQYF. The CDR3 DNA is TGCGCCAGCAGCGCCTATGGGGGGCCCACAGATACGCAGTATTTT.

J is TRBJ2-5 and V is TRBV11-1; 7 bases align to TRBD2. The J segment lost 1 base and the V segment lost 8 bases, leaving 4 bases of the junction unmatched. In germline, CDR1 is SGHAT, CDR2 FQDESV (reference sequence). CDR3 length: 13 residues. DNA for the CDR3: TGTGCCAGCTGCGGGACTACCCAAGAGACCCAGTACTTC. The encoded protein is CASCGTTQETQYF.

The rearrangement uses TRBV2 and TRBJ1-4, with no clear D. Germline V gene sequence: CDR1 SNHLY, CDR2 FYNNEI. The length of the CDR3 is 14 residues. V dropped 3 bases and J dropped 8 bases, with 13 bases sitting between them. The CDR3: CASSEERVEEKLFF. Written as DNA, the CDR3 is TGTGCCAGCAGTGAGGAGCGGGTGGAGGAAAAACTGTTTTTT.

This clone was seen a few times. J is TRBJ2-7 and V is TRBV7-2; D perhaps matches TRBD2 (5 bases). Trimming took off 2 bases at V and 6 bases at J, with 14 bases between the two ends. Germline CDR1 SGHTA, CDR2 FQGNSA. The CDR3 has 14 amino acids. The CDR3 sequence: CASSLIPTGSEQYV. CDR3 nucleotides: TGTGCCAGCAGCTTAATACCAACGGGGTCCGAGCAGTACGTC.

The V call is TRBV11-2, the J call TRBJ1-1; no clear D gene. The germline CDR1 and CDR2 sequences are SGHAT and FQNNGV. V was trimmed by 0 bases and J by 10 bases, leaving 12 bases between them. This CDR3 is built from 13 residues. Written as DNA, the CDR3 is TGTGCCAGCAGCTTAGATCAGGCCCGGAGAGCTTTCTTT. Protein product: CASSLDQARRAFF.

This clone was counted a few times. The chain couples TRBV7-2 to TRBJ1-1; D gene unclear. Trimming pared 3 bases from V and 3 bases from J, leaving 14 bases between. There are 15 residues in the CDR3. Per the germline V gene, CDR1 is SGHTA and CDR2 is FQGNSA. The CDR3 spells CASSFTTITDTEAFF. The CDR3 nucleotides are TGTGCCAGCAGCTTTACGACAATTACCGACACTGAAGCTTTCTTT.

The sample holds a few counts of this clone. The rearrangement uses TRBV25-1 and TRBJ1-2; D possibly corresponds to TRBD1 (6 bases). This CDR3 is built from 17 residues. The germline V gene has CDR1 MGHDK and CDR2 SYGVNS. Trimming left V 2 bases short and J 0 bases short, with 16 bases between. In DNA, the CDR3 is TGTGCCAGCAGTGAACCTTCCCAACAGGGAACTAACTATGGCTACACCTTC. Translating it yields CASSEPSQQGTNYGYTF.

The chain joins TRBV2 to TRBJ2-7, with 10 bases lining up with TRBD1. The CDR3 covers 15 residues. Germline V CDR1 and CDR2: SNHLY, FYNNEI. V lost 6 bases, J lost 2 bases, and 7 bases stayed unmatched. The CDR3: CASRLDRGSPYEQYF. CDR3 in DNA: TGTGCCAGCAGGCTGGACAGGGGGTCTCCCTACGAGCAGTACTTC.

J is TRBJ2-7 and V is TRBV19, with TRBD1 identical over 9 bases. The germline CDR1 and CDR2 sequences are LNHDA and SQIVND (reference sequence). The CDR3 contains 15 residues. J gave up 4 bases and V 6 bases, and 10 bases lay outside the gene matches. The CDR3, as DNA: TGTGCCAGTAGACAACAACAGGGGGCGATGTACGAGCAGTACGTC. This encodes CASRQQQGAMYEQYV.

The CDR3 reads CASQGTEAFF. CDR3 nucleotides: TGTGCCAGCCAGGGCACTGAAGCTTTCTTT. The J gene is TRBJ1-1, the V gene TRBV18; tentative D call: TRBD1 (5 bases). Germline loops: CDR1 KGHSH, CDR2 LQKENI. This CDR3 has 10 amino acids. The germline V and J ends were trimmed by 8 bases and 4 bases, with 5 bases remaining between them.

The rearrangement joins TRBV18 to TRBJ1-1; D ambiguous. CDR3 size: 14 residues. V lost 2 bases and J lost 1, with 8 bases in between. The V gene's germline CDR1 is KGHSH and CDR2 LQKENI. The DNA for the CDR3 is TGTGCCAGCTCACCAGGGAACCCGAACACTGAAGCTTTCTTT. Its translation is CASSPGNPNTEAFF. Based on the CDR3 plus reference TRBV18 and TRBJ1-1, the full variable domain is NAGVMQNPRHLVRRRGQEARLRCSPMKGHSHVYWYRQLPEEGLKFMVYLQKENIIDESGMPKERFSAEFPKEGPSILRIQQVVRGDSAAYFCASSPGNPNTEAFFGQGTRLTVV.

This clone was picked up many times. The same CDR3 arises from other DNA sequences in this sample as well. This chain connects TRBV6-5 to TRBJ1-6; tentatively, D is TRBD1 (5 bases). The CDR3 has 13 residues. From germline, CDR1 is MNHEY and CDR2 SVGAGI. V lost 8 bases and J 6 bases, leaving 11 bases between the germline ends. The CDR3 bases are TGTGCCAGCCGGGACGGGGTTAATTCACCCCTCCACTTT. Its protein is CASRDGVNSPLHF.

J is TRBJ2-1 and V is TRBV24-1, with TRBD2 matching over 10 bases. With 4 bases clipped from V and 1 base from J, the junction kept 3 bases outside the gene matches. CDR1 and CDR2 (germline): KGHDR, SFDVKD. There are 16 residues in the CDR3. CDR3 in amino acids: CATSDGLAESYNEQFF. As DNA, the CDR3 is TGTGCCACCAGTGACGGACTAGCGGAGTCCTACAATGAGCAGTTCTTC.

A word on this clone: The junction shows a germline mismatch at one end, possibly a read error. The V and J genes are TRBV7-3 and TRBJ1-2; TRBD1 aligns across 9 bases. The V gene's germline CDR1 is SGHTA and CDR2 FQGTGA. There are 16 residues in the CDR3. The CDR3 DNA follows: TGTGCCAGCAGCCTAACCCACACAGGGGGCGAAGGGGGCTACACCTTC. This translates into CASSLTHTGGEGGYTF.

V gene TRBV5-6 combines with J gene TRBJ2-7; no clear D. Germline V gene data show CDR1 as SGHDT and CDR2 as YYEEEE. V was trimmed by 4 bases and J by 0 bases, leaving 5 bases between them. The length of the CDR3 is 12 residues. CDR3 DNA: TGTGCCAGCAGCACCCTCTCCTACGAGCAGTACTTC. Encoded protein: CASSTLSYEQYF.

V and J are TRBV2 and TRBJ1-5; D not certain. V lost 6 bases and J lost 2, with 11 bases in between. CDR1 SNHLY and CDR2 FYNNEI come from the germline V gene. The CDR3 sequence is 14 residues long. The CDR3 region is CASSESNGNQPQHF. For the CDR3, the DNA is TGTGCCAGCAGCGAATCAAATGGCAATCAGCCCCAGCATTTT.